The 12 T cell receptor beta chains listed next were all sequenced from one sample in a study of blood T cell repertoires in COVID-19. Libraries were prepared by immunoSEQ multiplex PCR; TCRdb keeps only in-frame clonotypes and omits some of them. The sample records approximately 93,000 clones, about two thirds being singletons. The sequenced sample was peripheral blood. The receptors stem from an elderly woman with acute or convalescent COVID-19.

The V call is TRBV6-6, the J call TRBJ1-6; D not certain. V lost 7 bases and J lost 8, with 12 bases in between. Germline loops: CDR1 MNHNY, CDR2 SVGAGI (reference sequence). CDR3 length: 13 residues. The CDR3 reads CASIPDSYSPLHF. The CDR3 bases are TGTGCCAGCATTCCGGACTCTTATTCACCCCTCCACTTT.

The rearrangement joins TRBV6-4 to TRBJ1-6; unclear D gene. The CDR3 length is 14 residues. Trimming stripped 9 bases from V and 8 bases from J, with 17 bases between. Per the germline V gene, CDR1 is MRHNA and CDR2 is SNTAGT. The DNA of the CDR3 is TGTGCCAGTAGAATCCAGGCGGGTGATTCACCCCTCCACTTT. Its translation is CASRIQAGDSPLHF.

This clone was detected many times. The chain recombines TRBV18 with TRBJ1-2, with 10 bases identical to TRBD1. The J segment lost 6 bases and the V segment lost 11 bases, leaving 9 bases of the junction unmatched. The CDR3 runs 13 residues. The germline CDR1 and CDR2 sequences are KGHSH and LQKENI. The CDR3 DNA is TGTGCCGGACGGACAGGGGGATCGGATGGCTACACCTTC. This codes for CAGRTGGSDGYTF. Supplemented by reference TRBV18 and TRBJ1-2, the full variable domain reads NAGVMQNPRHLVRRRGQEARLRCSPMKGHSHVYWYRQLPEEGLKFMVYLQKENIIDESGMPKERFSAEFPKEGPSILRIQQVVRGDSAAYFCAGRTGGSDGYTFGSGTRLTVV.

The V call is TRBV3-1 (or the pseudogene TRBV3-2), the J call TRBJ1-1, with a tentative D call TRBD1 (6 bases). V was trimmed by 3 bases and J by 1 base, leaving 9 bases between them. The CDR3 spans 14 residues. Germline CDR1 LGHDT, CDR2 YNNKEL (reference sequence). CDR3 DNA: TGTGCCAGCAGCCATATACAGGGGAACACTGAAGCTTTCTTT. This gives the protein CASSHIQGNTEAFF.

The V and J genes are TRBV6-6 and TRBJ2-7, with TRBD1 matching 7 bases. CDR3 length: 16 residues. Germline V gene sequence: CDR1 MNHNY, CDR2 SVGAGI (reference sequence). V shed 3 bases, J shed 1 base, and the junction held 9 bases outside the gene matches. The chain's CDR3 is CASSYPRGMGSYEQYF. The CDR3 DNA reads as TGTGCCAGCAGTTATCCCAGGGGGATGGGGTCCTACGAGCAGTACTTC.

V gene TRBV30 combines with J gene TRBJ1-4, with D hard to call. Trimming removed 2 bases at V and 8 bases at J, with 9 bases between. The CDR3 is 12 amino acids. CDR1 is GTSNPN, CDR2 SVGIG, per germline (reference sequence). DNA of the CDR3: TGTGCCTGGAGTCCAGTCAACGAAAAACTGTTTTTT. This translates into CAWSPVNEKLFF.

The CDR3 nucleotides read TGTGCCAGCAGTGGCGGGGGGGCCGGCTCCTACGAGCAGTACTTC. It specifies CASSGGGAGSYEQYF. This chain links TRBV2 with TRBJ2-7, with 9 bases identical to TRBD2. The CDR3 is made up of 15 amino acids. V was clipped by 4 bases and J by 0 bases; unmatched bases: 4. Germline assignment: CDR1 SNHLY and CDR2 FYNNEI.

This clone was detected a few times. The chain uses TRBV7-2 and TRBJ2-1; 12 nucleotides agree with TRBD2. CDR3 length: 15 residues. Germline trimming cut 4 bases from V and 6 bases from J; bases unmatched to any gene: 4. Germline CDR1 SGHTA, CDR2 FQGNSA. The CDR3 DNA is TGTGCCAGCAGCTCTAGCGGGGGGGCCCTCAATGAGCAGTTCTTC. Translated, it gives CASSSSGGALNEQFF.

V gene TRBV28 combines with J gene TRBJ2-5; D unclear. The CDR3 loop spans 13 amino acids. Germline V lookup: CDR1 MDHEN, CDR2 SYDVKM. Trimming took off 3 bases at V and 0 bases at J, with 5 bases between the two ends. The CDR3 region is CASSLSYQETQYF. CDR3 nucleotide sequence: TGTGCCAGCAGTTTGTCGTACCAAGAGACCCAGTACTTC.

The CDR3 nucleotides read TGTGCCAGCTCACCATGGCAGCGGGGGAAAGCCTACGAGCAGTACTTC. It translates to CASSPWQRGKAYEQYF. The chain uses TRBV18 and TRBJ2-7; 8 bases map to TRBD2. CDR3 length: 16 residues. CDR1 is KGHSH, CDR2 LQKENI, per germline. The V gene end was trimmed by 2 bases and the J gene end by 2 bases; junction bases not matched to a gene: 8.

The genes are TRBV7-2 and TRBJ1-3; the match to TRBD1 covers 7 bases. Trimming took 5 bases from V and 9 from J; bases not matched to a gene: 7. The germline V gene has CDR1 SGHTA and CDR2 FQGNSA. The CDR3 sequence is 13 residues long. The DNA for the CDR3 is TGTGCCAGCAGCCCCGGGACAGTGGGCACCATATATTTT. It specifies CASSPGTVGTIYF.

The chain recombines TRBV19 with TRBJ2-1, with TRBD1 matching over 10 bases. J lost 9 bases, V lost 5 bases, and 10 bases had no gene match. The CDR3 totals 15 residues. Germline loops: CDR1 LNHDA, CDR2 SQIVND (reference sequence). CDR3 DNA sequence: TGTGCCAGTAGTTCCCCGGGACAGGGGTTACGTGAGCAGTTCTTC. Its translation: CASSSPGQGLREQFF. Combining the CDR3 with reference TRBV19 and TRBJ2-1 gives the whole variable domain DGGITQSPKYLFRKEGQNVTLSCEQNLNHDAMYWYRQDPGQGLRLIYYSQIVNDFQKGDIAEGYSVSREKKESFPLTVTSAQKNPTAFYLCASSSPGQGLREQFFGPGTRLTVL.